The sequence of this TCR beta chain was determined in a study of T-cell memory formation after mild COVID-19. A 5'RACE reaction primed in the constant segment made cDNA libraries of TCR alpha and TCR beta, and these carried sample barcodes and UMIs. TCRdb passed the 5' RACE reads through MiXCR, listing each CDR3 protein once. The sample holds almost 250,000 distinct CDR3 sequences, approximately 15% seen once. As regards this clonotype: The target antigen is unknown.

Germline CDR1 reads ENHRY; CDR2 reads SYGVKD. Between the trimmed V and J ends, which lost 3 bases and 9 bases, there was a span of 15 bases. This CDR3 is built from 15 residues. Study outcomes and limitations: Contracting clones localized mainly to CM and EM when CD4+ and mainly to EMRA when CD8+.

The TCR originated in an adult woman who had mild COVID-19 (a few samples of this study predate the infection). Cell type and time point are not known. The rearrangement uses TRBV10-3 and TRBJ1-6, with D possibly matching TRBD1 (5 bases). Sequenced: PBMCs or a T cell subset sorted from them (not recorded which). The CDR3 bases are TGTGCCATCAGTGACGTAAAGGGGACCCCTTCACCCCTCCACTTT. Encoded protein: CAISDVKGTPSPLHF.